This T cell receptor (beta chain) was identified in a study of Graves' ophthalmopathy and Graves' hyperthyroidism. The length of the CDR3 is 15 residues. V was clipped by 7 bases and J by 1 base, with 14 bases between them. Germline CDR1 and CDR2: SNHLY and FYNNEI. The study's findings and limits: Ophthalmopathy progression cases were predicted by the model with about 70% sensitivity and 72.22% specificity.

As the template, RNA transcripts were used to amplify TCR beta CDR3 regions. After a first-round RT-PCR with HTBI primers, a second-round multiplex PCR was run. One entry per CDR3 protein, called by TCRdb with MiXCR from the multiplex PCR reads. The sample has about 400,000 distinct CDR3 sequences, less than 20% seen once. This clonotype was seen many times. Its antigen is as yet unknown. Newly diagnosed hyperthyroidism donors, aged 18 to 65, duration under 2 months. This TCR was recovered from a woman younger than 30 with stable Graves' hyperthyroidism. V and J are TRBV2 and TRBJ1-5; TRBD1 is a possible D gene (6 bases). Input material: peripheral blood. CDR3 nucleotide sequence: TGTGCCAGCACCGGGACATCCATGAGCAATCAGCCCCAGCATTTT. It specifies CASTGTSMSNQPQHF.